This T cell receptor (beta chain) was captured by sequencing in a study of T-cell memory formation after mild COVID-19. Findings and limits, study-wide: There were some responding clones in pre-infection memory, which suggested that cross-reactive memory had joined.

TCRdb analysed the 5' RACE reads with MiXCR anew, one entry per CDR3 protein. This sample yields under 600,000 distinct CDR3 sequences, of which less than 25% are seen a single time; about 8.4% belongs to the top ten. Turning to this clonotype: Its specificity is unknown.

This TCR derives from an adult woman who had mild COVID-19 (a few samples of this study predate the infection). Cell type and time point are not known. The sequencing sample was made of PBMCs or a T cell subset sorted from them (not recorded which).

CDR3 sequence: CSAATGYVYGYTF. CDR3 nucleotides: TGCAGTGCTGCGACAGGGTACGTCTATGGCTACACCTTC. The chain joins TRBV20-1 to TRBJ1-2, with 7 bases lining up with TRBD1. Trimming cost V 5 bases and J 4 bases; bases outside gene matches: 7. Germline V gene sequence: CDR1 DFQATT, CDR2 SNEGSKA (reference sequence). The CDR3 consists of 13 residues.